Reported below is one T cell receptor (beta chain). The antigen remains unidentified. CDR1 is DFQATT and CDR2 is SNEGSKA in the germline V gene (reference sequence). The CDR3 has 14 amino acids. These data originate in a study of monozygotic twins with inflammatory bowel disease. Regarding the study as a whole: Relative to healthy twins, IBD patients had fewer clonotypes in common with others, a gap that was especially apparent with disease activity. Lower TCRbeta diversity (inverse Simpson) was seen in IBD patients than in healthy co-twins.

Researchers used roughly 3.5 ug of total RNA for each TCR library. One entry per CDR3 protein, without DNA, is what TCRdb gives after re-calling the 5' RACE reads. The sample table sets out 200,000 to 250,000 distinct CDR3 sequences. The sequence came from a human donor with ulcerative colitis or Crohn's disease, or a healthy co-twin of an affected twin (not recorded which). The rearrangement links TRBV20-1 to TRBJ2-3. The sequenced material came from blood. The CDR3 loop is CSALSRSSTDTQYF.